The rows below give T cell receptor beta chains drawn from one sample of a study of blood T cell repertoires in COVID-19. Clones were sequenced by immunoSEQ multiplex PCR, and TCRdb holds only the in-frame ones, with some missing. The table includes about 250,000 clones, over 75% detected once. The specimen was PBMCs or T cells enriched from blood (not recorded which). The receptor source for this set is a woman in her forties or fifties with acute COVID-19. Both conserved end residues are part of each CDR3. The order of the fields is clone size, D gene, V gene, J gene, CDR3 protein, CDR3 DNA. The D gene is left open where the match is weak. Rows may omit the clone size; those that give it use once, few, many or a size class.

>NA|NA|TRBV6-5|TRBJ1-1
CASSYFTRGETEAFF
TGTGCCAGCAGTTACTTCACCCGCGGAGAGACTGAAGCTTTCTTT
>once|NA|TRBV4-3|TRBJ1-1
CASSQVGGATEAFF
TGCGCCAGCAGCCAAGTAGGGGGTGCCACTGAAGCTTTCTTT
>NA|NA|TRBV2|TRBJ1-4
CASSSPGFNEKLFF
TGTGCCAGCTCCAGTCCAGGGTTTAATGAAAAACTGTTTTTT
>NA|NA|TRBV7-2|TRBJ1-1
CASSLNGVNTEAFF
TGTGCCAGCAGCTTAAACGGAGTAAACACTGAAGCTTTCTTT
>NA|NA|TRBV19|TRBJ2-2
CASSTRPIRDTGELFF
TGTGCCAGTAGTACGCGGCCGATTCGGGACACCGGGGAGCTGTTTTTT
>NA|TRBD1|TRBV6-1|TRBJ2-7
CASSEYRGGEQYF
TGTGCCAGCAGTGAATACAGGGGTGGCGAGCAGTACTTC
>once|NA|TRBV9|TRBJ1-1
CASSPFQAPGTEAFF
TGTGCCAGCAGCCCCTTTCAGGCACCGGGGACTGAAGCTTTCTTT
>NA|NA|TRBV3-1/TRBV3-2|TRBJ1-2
CASSQTRAYGYTF
TGTGCCAGCAGCCAGACGAGGGCCTATGGCTACACCTTC
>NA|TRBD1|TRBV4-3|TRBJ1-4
CASSQGDRSNEKLFF
TGCGCCAGCAGCCAAGGGGACAGGAGTAATGAAAAACTGTTTTTT
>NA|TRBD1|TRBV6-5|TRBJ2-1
CASSTRDSHEQFF
TGTGCCAGCAGTACCCGGGACAGCCATGAGCAGTTCTTC
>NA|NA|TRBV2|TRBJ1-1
CASSDSGAGANTEAFF
TGTGCCAGCAGTGATTCAGGGGCCGGGGCGAACACTGAAGCTTTCTTT
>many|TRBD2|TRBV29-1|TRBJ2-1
CSTPGTNQDNEQFF
TGCAGCACCCCCGGGACTAACCAAGACAATGAGCAGTTCTTC
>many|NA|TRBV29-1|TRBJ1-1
CSVADSPRTEAFF
TGCAGCGTTGCCGACAGTCCCCGCACTGAAGCTTTCTTT
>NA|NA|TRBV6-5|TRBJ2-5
CASSSGVAETQYF
TGTGCCAGCAGTTCAGGGGTGGCGGAGACCCAGTACTTC